A selection of T cell receptor beta chains follows, all from one sample in a study of blood T cell repertoires in COVID-19. Clones were sequenced by immunoSEQ multiplex PCR, and TCRdb holds only the in-frame ones, with some missing. The data show under 200,000 clones, 85% seen once. The source material was peripheral blood. The source of these receptors is an elderly woman with acute or convalescent COVID-19. Each CDR3 is given without its conserved first and last residue.

v_call,j_call,cdr3_aa
TRBV6-5,TRBJ2-7,ASRPRAAYYEQY
TRBV15,TRBJ1-5,ATSNRGTQPQH
TRBV7-2,TRBJ2-1,ASRETSGDEQF
TRBV4-3,TRBJ2-1,ASSQGGSRLYNEQF
TRBV5-1,TRBJ2-7,ASSLASYSGEQY
TRBV3-1/TRBV3-2,TRBJ1-2,ASSRLRDRGVGYT
TRBV29-1,TRBJ1-2,SAQTGGYGYT
TRBV7-2,TRBJ2-7,ASSYRGDEQY
TRBV12-3/TRBV12-4,TRBJ1-1,ASSLRGEAF
TRBV4-3,TRBJ2-2,ASKLIAGDLGELF
TRBV19,TRBJ1-5,ASSPRGSSNQPQH
TRBV11-2,TRBJ2-3,ASSLGQFTDTQY
TRBV30,TRBJ1-4,AWSVSTNEKLF
TRBV19,TRBJ2-7,ASRGQGQIYEQY